The clone carrying this T cell receptor (beta chain) came up a few times. Its antigen is unknown. The data were obtained in a study of cytomegalovirus exposure and HLA in healthy donors. The ends lost 5 bases at V and 2 bases at J; junction bases unmatched: 6. CDR1 and CDR2 (germline): LNHNV, YYDKDF (reference sequence). The CDR3 is made up of 15 amino acids. Study-wide points: Further analysis was carried out later, and it showed several of the most significant clusters appearing linked to common viral pathogens. In a later analysis, V- and J-gene trimming of beta chains associated with a DCLRE1C missense variant, replicated independently. It was reported that the classifier diagnosed cytomegalovirus status with high specificity and sensitivity in both the original and validation cohorts.

Primers: 60 Vbeta forward and 13 Jbeta reverse. Profiling relied on immunoSEQ multiplex PCR, and the TCRdb table lists in-frame clones only, not all of them. The table lists some 200,000 clones, 84% of them singletons. The TCR comes from a woman aged 45 to 65 in good health and CMV-seropositive. The sample was PBMCs. The chain links TRBV15 to TRBJ2-3; TRBD2 matches at 8 bases. The CDR3 DNA is TGTGCCACCAGCGTCGGGGGGGTGGACACAGATACGCAGTATTTT. This gives the protein CATSVGGVDTDTQYF. Filled out from reference TRBV15 and TRBJ2-3, the complete variable domain reads DAMVIQNPRYQVTQFGKPVTLSCSQTLNHNVMYWYQQKSSQAPKLLFHYYDKDFNNEADTPDNFQSRRPNTSFCFLDIRSPGLGDTAMYLCATSVGGVDTDTQYFGPGTRLTVL.